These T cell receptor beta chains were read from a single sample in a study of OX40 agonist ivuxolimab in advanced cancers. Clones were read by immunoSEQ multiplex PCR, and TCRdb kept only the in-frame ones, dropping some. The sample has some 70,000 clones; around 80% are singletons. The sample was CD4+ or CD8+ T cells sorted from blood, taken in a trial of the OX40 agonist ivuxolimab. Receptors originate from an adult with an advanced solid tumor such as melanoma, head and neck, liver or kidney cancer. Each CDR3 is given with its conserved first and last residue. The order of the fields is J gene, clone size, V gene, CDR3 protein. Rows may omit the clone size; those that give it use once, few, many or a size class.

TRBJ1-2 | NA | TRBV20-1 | CSARRGYGYTF
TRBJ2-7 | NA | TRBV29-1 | CSAGQSYEQYF
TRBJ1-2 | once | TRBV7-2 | CASSLAVGEGRGYTF
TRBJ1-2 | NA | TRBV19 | CASSIDRGRNYGYTF
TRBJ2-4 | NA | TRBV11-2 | CASSGHWTGIAKNIQYF
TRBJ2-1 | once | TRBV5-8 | CASSFPGLFSYNEQFF
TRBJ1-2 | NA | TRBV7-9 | CASRVGQGDYGYTF
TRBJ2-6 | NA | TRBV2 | CASRRSGANVLTF
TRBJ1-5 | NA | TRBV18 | CASSPRLRSQPQHF
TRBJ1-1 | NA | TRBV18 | CASSPIRGDRGAAFF
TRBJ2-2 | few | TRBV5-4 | CASSLDLLAGDTGELFF
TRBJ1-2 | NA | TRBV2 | CASDSDRGGYTF
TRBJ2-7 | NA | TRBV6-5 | CASSYSPDSEQYF
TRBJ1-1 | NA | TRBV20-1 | CSARVFGEAFF
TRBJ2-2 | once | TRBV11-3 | CASSPGTGGELFF
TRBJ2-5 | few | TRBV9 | CASSVGGGAVETQYF
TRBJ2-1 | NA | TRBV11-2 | CASSPPTGYNEQFF
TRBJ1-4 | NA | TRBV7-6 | CASSSTVHREKLFF
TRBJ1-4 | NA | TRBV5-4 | CASSLDGTGNEKLFF
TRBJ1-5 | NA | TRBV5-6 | CASTYTGNNQPQHF
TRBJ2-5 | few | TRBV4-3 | CASSPQAVGPGETQYF